One sample yielded the 7 T cell receptor beta chains listed below, sequenced in a study of blood T cell repertoires in COVID-19. The data were produced by immunoSEQ multiplex PCR, yet TCRdb's version contains in-frame clones alone and is incomplete. This table holds about 300,000 clones, around nine tenths found once. The sample comprised peripheral blood. Source of these receptors: a man aged 65 to 79 with acute or convalescent COVID-19.

The CDR3 loop reads CASVLAGRNTDTQYF. CDR3 nucleotides: TGTGCCAGCGTCTTGGCGGGGAGAAACACAGATACGCAGTATTTT. The J gene is TRBJ2-3, the V gene TRBV7-2; D may be TRBD2 (6 bases). There are 15 residues in the CDR3. Trimming cost V 8 bases and J 2 bases, with 17 bases left between them. Germline assignment: CDR1 SGHTA and CDR2 FQGNSA. The full variable domain, completed using reference TRBV7-2 and TRBJ2-3, is GAGVSQSPSNKVTEKGKDVELRCDPISGHTALYWYRQSLGQGLEFLIYFQGNSAPDKSGLPSDRFSAERTGGSVSTLTIQRTQQEDSAVYLCASVLAGRNTDTQYFGPGTRLTVL.

The gene calls are TRBV30 and TRBJ2-3, with TRBD2 matching 8 bases. V shed 2 bases and J 2 bases; nucleotides not matched to a gene: 6. The CDR3 length is 15 residues. In germline, CDR1 is GTSNPN, CDR2 SVGIG (reference sequence). The CDR3 DNA reads as TGTGCCTGGAGTTTTTCGGGGGGGACCACAGATACGCAGTATTTT. Encoded protein: CAWSFSGGTTDTQYF.

The chain combines TRBV11-3 with TRBJ1-2; 8 nucleotides agree with TRBD1. The V gene's germline CDR1 is SGHNT and CDR2 YENEEA. Trimming took 5 bases from V and 6 from J; bases not matched to a gene: 5. This CDR3 has 13 amino acids. The CDR3 spells CASSLGTGHGYTF. In DNA form, the CDR3 reads TGTGCCAGCAGCCTGGGGACAGGCCATGGCTACACCTTC.

The chain couples TRBV6-5 to TRBJ1-1; TRBD1 is a possible D gene (5 bases). V was clipped by 5 bases and J by 4 bases, with 17 bases between them. CDR1 is MNHEY and CDR2 is SVGAGI in the germline V gene. The CDR3 length is 15 residues. The CDR3 DNA reads as TGTGCCAGCAGTCAAAACAACGAAAGGGGCACTGAAGCTTTCTTT. As protein: CASSQNNERGTEAFF.

The chain combines TRBV5-8 with TRBJ2-2; D is possibly TRBD1 (6 bases). Germline V gene lookup returns CDR1 SGHTS and CDR2 YDEGEE. V was cut by 1 base and J by 6 bases, with 10 bases left in between. The CDR3 covers 14 residues. The CDR3 here is CASSLRQAPGELFF. CDR3 nucleotides: TGTGCCAGCAGCTTGCGACAGGCCCCCGGGGAGCTGTTTTTT.

This clone was observed a handful of times. V gene TRBV24-1 combines with J gene TRBJ1-5; no clear D gene. The CDR3 contains 14 residues. Looked up from germline, CDR1 is KGHDR and CDR2 is SFDVKD. Deletions cut 3 bases from V and 3 bases from J, with 8 bases between. CDR3 residues: CATSDPGNNQPQHF. The CDR3 coding sequence is TGTGCCACCAGTGATCCGGGAAACAATCAGCCCCAGCATTTT.

The table lists this clone with a count of one. The rearrangement joins TRBV9 to TRBJ2-5; D gene ambiguous. From germline, CDR1 is SGDLS and CDR2 YYNGEE. Trimming removed 2 bases at V and 5 bases at J, with 10 bases between. CDR3 length: 13 amino acids. The CDR3 loop is CASSVGFEETQYF. The CDR3 coding sequence is TGTGCCAGCAGCGTCGGGTTCGAGGAGACCCAGTACTTC.